What follows are 9 T cell receptor beta chains derived from one specimen sequenced in a study of T cell responses to AZD1222 COVID-19 vaccine. TCRdb's copy holds only in-frame clones and misses some; the assay was immunoSEQ multiplex PCR. Among approximately 160,000 clones listed, around 92% were seen once. The sample was peripheral blood, taken 28 days after the second AZD1222 dose. Every receptor here comes from an adult who received the AZD1222 COVID-19 vaccine.

The rearrangement links TRBV5-1 to TRBJ2-5; D is unresolved. V was trimmed by 7 bases and J by 6 bases, leaving 7 bases between them. Germline lookup yields CDR1 SGHRS and CDR2 YFSETQ. The CDR3 sequence is 10 residues long. CDR3 amino acids: CASAPKTQYF. The CDR3 DNA reads TGCGCCAGCGCCCCGAAGACCCAGTACTTC.

This clone has just one count. The chain recombines TRBV10-3 with TRBJ1-3; 7 bases fit TRBD1. CDR3 length: 13 amino acids. V shed 7 bases, J shed 2 bases, and the junction held 2 bases outside the gene matches. Per the germline V gene, CDR1 is ENHRY and CDR2 is SYGVKD. The CDR3 sequence is CAIIGTAGNTIYF. The DNA for the CDR3 is TGTGCCATCATCGGGACAGCTGGAAACACCATATATTTT.

The chain links TRBV10-2 to TRBJ2-4; 10 bases agree with TRBD1. The V gene's germline CDR1 is WSHSY and CDR2 SAAADI. V gave up 3 bases and J gave up 7 bases; unmatched junction bases: 3. The CDR3 length is 14 residues. The CDR3 reads CASSDGTGVNIQYF. In nucleotides, the CDR3 is TGCGCCAGCAGTGACGGGACAGGGGTGAACATTCAGTACTTC.

V is TRBV14 and J is TRBJ2-1; D ambiguous. The CDR3 contains 15 residues. In germline, CDR1 is SGHDN, CDR2 FVKESK. The germline V and J ends were trimmed by 4 bases and 1 base, with 11 bases remaining between them. The CDR3 nucleotides read TGTGCCAGCAGCCCCCAGGTGGGGTCCTACAATGAGCAGTTCTTC. Translating gives CASSPQVGSYNEQFF.

The chain carries TRBV12-3 or TRBV12-4 and TRBJ2-1, with D hard to call. The CDR3 is made up of 12 amino acids. V was shortened by 2 bases and J by 7 bases, with 6 bases between the two germline ends. This CDR3 is CASSLLRNEQFF. The CDR3 DNA is TGTGCCAGCAGTTTATTGAGGAATGAGCAGTTCTTC.

Note on this clone: The sample has other DNA sequences that encode this CDR3 too. The rearrangement joins TRBV5-4 to TRBJ2-1; D is unresolved. CDR3 length: 15 amino acids. Trimming cost V 0 bases and J 0 bases, with 7 bases left between them. Germline CDR1 and CDR2: SGHNT and YYREEE (reference sequence). Written as DNA, the CDR3 is TGTGCCAGCAGCTTGGGCGGAAGCTCCTACAATGAGCAGTTCTTC. Translating it yields CASSLGGSSYNEQFF. Filled out from reference TRBV5-4 and TRBJ2-1, the complete variable domain reads ETGVTQSPTHLIKTRGQQVTLRCSSQSGHNTVSWYQQALGQGPQFIFQYYREEENGRGNFPPRFSGLQFPNYSSELNVNALELDDSALYLCASSLGGSSYNEQFFGPGTRLTVL.

In this sample, this clone turned up once. The chain uses TRBV2 and TRBJ2-7; TRBD2 might be the D (5 bases). The germline gives CDR1 SNHLY, CDR2 FYNNEI. The CDR3 spans 15 residues. Trimming removed 7 bases at V and 2 bases at J, with 18 bases between. CDR3 loop: CASTPRGFQTYEQYF. The CDR3 nucleotides are TGTGCCAGCACCCCCCGGGGATTCCAAACCTACGAGCAGTACTTC.

The rearrangement links TRBV29-1 to TRBJ2-7; D may be TRBD1 (6 bases). The CDR3 is made up of 13 amino acids. Germline values: CDR1 SQVTM, CDR2 ANQGSEA. V shed 4 bases and J shed 0 bases, with 10 bases lying between them. The CDR3 loop reads CSVGQDHSYEQYF. The CDR3 DNA reads as TGCAGCGTTGGACAGGACCACTCCTACGAGCAGTACTTC.

The rearrangement links TRBV19 to TRBJ2-7; D might be TRBD1 or TRBD2, each matching 5 bases. The CDR3 spans 14 residues. V gave up 4 bases and J gave up 2 bases, with 12 bases separating them. CDR1 and CDR2 from the germline V gene are LNHDA and SQIVND (reference sequence). CDR3 region: CASSTRDHAYEQYF. The CDR3 region has the DNA TGTGCCAGTAGTACGAGGGACCACGCCTACGAGCAGTACTTC.